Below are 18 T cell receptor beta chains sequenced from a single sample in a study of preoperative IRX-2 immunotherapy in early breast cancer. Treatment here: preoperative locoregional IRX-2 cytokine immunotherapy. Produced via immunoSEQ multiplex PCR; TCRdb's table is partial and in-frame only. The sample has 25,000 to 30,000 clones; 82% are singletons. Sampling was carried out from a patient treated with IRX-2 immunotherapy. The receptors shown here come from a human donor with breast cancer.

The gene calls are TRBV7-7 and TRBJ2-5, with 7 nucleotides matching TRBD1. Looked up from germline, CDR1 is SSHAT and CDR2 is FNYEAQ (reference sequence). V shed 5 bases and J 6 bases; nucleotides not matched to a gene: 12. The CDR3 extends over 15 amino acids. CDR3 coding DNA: TGTGCCAGCAGCCAAGTAGGGGGCATTGGGAAGACCCAGTACTTC. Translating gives CASSQVGGIGKTQYF.

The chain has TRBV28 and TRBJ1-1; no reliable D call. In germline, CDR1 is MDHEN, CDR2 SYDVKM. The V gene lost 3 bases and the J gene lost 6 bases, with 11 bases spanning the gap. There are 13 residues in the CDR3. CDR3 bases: TGTGCCAGCAGTTTTCAGTCAACGGCTGAAGCTTTCTTT. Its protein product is CASSFQSTAEAFF.

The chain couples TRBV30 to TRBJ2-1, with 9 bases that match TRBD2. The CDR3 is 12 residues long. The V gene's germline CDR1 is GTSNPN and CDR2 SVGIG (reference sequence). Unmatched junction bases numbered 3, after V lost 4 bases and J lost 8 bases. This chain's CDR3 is CAWTTSGHEQFF. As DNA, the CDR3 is TGTGCCTGGACGACTAGCGGCCATGAGCAGTTCTTC.

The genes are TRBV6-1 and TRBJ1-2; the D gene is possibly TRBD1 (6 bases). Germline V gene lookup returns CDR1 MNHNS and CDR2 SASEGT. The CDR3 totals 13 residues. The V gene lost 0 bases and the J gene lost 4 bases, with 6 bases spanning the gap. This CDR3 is CASSEATGYGYTF. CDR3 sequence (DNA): TGTGCCAGCAGTGAAGCGACAGGCTATGGCTACACCTTC.

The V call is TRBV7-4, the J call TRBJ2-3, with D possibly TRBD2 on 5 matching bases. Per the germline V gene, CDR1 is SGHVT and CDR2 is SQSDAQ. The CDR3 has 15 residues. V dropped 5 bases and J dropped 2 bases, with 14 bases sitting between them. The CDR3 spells CASSQGPGFTDTQYF. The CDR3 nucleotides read TGTGCCAGCAGCCAAGGACCGGGATTCACAGATACGCAGTATTTT.

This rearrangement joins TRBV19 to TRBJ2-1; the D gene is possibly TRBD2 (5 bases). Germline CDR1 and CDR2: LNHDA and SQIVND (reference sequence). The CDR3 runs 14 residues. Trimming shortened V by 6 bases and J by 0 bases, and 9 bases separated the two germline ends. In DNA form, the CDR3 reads TGTGCCAGTAGCCCGGGGAGCTCCTACAATGAGCAGTTCTTC. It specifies CASSPGSSYNEQFF.

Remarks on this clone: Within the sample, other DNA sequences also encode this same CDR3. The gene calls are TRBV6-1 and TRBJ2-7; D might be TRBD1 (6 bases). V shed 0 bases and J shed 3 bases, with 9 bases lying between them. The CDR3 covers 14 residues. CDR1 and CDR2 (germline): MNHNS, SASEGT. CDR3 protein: CASSEAGRGYEQYF. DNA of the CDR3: TGTGCCAGCAGTGAAGCAGGCAGGGGCTACGAGCAGTACTTC.

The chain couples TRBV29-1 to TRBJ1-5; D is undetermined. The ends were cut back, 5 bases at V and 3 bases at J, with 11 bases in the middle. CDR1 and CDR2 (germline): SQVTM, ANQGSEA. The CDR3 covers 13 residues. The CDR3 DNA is TGCAGCGTTTGGACCGGAGACAATCAGCCCCAGCATTTT. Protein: CSVWTGDNQPQHF.

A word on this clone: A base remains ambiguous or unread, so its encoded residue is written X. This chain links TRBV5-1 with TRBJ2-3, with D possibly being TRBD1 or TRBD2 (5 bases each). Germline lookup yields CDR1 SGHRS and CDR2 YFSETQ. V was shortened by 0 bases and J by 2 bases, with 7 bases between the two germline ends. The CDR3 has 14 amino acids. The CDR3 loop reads CASSLGDXTDTQYF. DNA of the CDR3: TGCGCCAGCAGCTTGGGGGACMACACAGATACGCAGTATTTT.

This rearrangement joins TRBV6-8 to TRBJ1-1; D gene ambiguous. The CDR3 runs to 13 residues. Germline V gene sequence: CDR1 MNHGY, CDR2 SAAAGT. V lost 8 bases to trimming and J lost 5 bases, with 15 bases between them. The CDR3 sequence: CASGRARGTEAFF. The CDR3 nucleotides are TGTGCCAGCGGACGGGCTCGAGGGACTGAAGCTTTCTTT.

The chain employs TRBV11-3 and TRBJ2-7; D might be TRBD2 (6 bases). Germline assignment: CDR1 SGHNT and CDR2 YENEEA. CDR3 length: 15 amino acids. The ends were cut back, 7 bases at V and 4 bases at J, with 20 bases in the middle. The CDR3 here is CASTFWGGASYEQYF. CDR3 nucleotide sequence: TGTGCCAGCACCTTTTGGGGCGGGGCCAGTTACGAGCAGTACTTC.

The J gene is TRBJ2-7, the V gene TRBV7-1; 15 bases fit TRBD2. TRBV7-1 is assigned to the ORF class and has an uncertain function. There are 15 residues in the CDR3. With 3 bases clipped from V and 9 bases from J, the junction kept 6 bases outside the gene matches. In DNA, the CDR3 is TGTGCCAGCAGCTCCCCGGGACTAGCGGGGGGCTGGCAGTACTTC. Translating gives CASSSPGLAGGWQYF.

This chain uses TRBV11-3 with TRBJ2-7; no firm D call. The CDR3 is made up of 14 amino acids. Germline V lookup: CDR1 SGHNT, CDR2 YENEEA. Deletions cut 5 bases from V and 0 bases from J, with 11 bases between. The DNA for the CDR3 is TGTGCCAGCAGCCTCACCCCAGCCTCCTACGAGCAGTACTTC. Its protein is CASSLTPASYEQYF.

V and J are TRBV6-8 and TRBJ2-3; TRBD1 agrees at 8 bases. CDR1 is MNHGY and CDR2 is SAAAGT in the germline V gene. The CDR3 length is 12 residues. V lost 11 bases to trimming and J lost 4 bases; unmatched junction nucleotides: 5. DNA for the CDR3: TGTGCCGCGACAGGGGCAGCAGATACGCAGTATTTT. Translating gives CAATGAADTQYF.

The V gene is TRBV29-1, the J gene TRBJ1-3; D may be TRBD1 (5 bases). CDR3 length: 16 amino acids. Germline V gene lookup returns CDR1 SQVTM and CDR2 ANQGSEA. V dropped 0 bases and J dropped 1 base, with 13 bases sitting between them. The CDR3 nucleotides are TGCAGCGTTGAAGATCTTCACGACAGTTCTGGAAACACCATATATTTT. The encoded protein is CSVEDLHDSSGNTIYF.

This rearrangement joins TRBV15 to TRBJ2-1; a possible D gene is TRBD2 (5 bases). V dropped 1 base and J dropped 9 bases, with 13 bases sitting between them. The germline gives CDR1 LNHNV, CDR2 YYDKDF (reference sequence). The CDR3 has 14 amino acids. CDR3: CATSRAFLASEQFF. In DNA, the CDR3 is TGTGCCACCAGCAGAGCTTTTCTAGCATCTGAGCAGTTCTTC. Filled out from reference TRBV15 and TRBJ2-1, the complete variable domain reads DAMVIQNPRYQVTQFGKPVTLSCSQTLNHNVMYWYQQKSSQAPKLLFHYYDKDFNNEADTPDNFQSRRPNTSFCFLDIRSPGLGDTAMYLCATSRAFLASEQFFGPGTRLTVL.

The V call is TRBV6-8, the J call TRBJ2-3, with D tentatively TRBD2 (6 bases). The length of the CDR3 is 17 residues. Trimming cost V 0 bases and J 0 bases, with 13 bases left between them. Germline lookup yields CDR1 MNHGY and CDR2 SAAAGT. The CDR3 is CASSYSSYSGSTDTQYF. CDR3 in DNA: TGTGCCAGCAGTTACTCGTCGTACAGCGGGAGCACAGATACGCAGTATTTT.

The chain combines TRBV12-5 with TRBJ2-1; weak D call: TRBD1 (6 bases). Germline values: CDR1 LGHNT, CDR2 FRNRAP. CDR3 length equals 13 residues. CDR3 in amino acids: CASKGQISNEQFF. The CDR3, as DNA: TGTGCCAGCAAGGGACAAATCTCCAATGAGCAGTTCTTC.